The source of this T cell receptor (beta chain) is a study of cytomegalovirus exposure and HLA in healthy donors. Study results and caveats: With high specificity and sensitivity, the classifier reportedly diagnosed cytomegalovirus status.

A remark on this clone: Antigen: not known.

TCRdb keeps only in-frame clones here, not all; method: immunoSEQ multiplex PCR. The sample has 120,000 or so clones, about nine tenths seen once. Per the germline V gene, CDR1 is MNHEY and CDR2 is SMNVEV (reference sequence). The V and J ends lost 3 bases and 9 bases respectively, with 17 bases between them. This CDR3 spans 14 amino acids. Source material: PBMCs. This chain connects TRBV27 to TRBJ2-5; D might be TRBD2 (7 bases). The receptor comes from a young man in good health and CMV-seropositive. The CDR3 here is CASSFGGALTPQYF. DNA of the CDR3: TGTGCCAGCAGTTTTGGGGGGGCCCTAACACCCCAGTACTTC.